Here is one T cell receptor (beta chain) with its context. Its specificity is not known. Arm-PCR of CDR3 regions with iRepertoire HTBI primers generated TCR beta libraries. MiXCR, applied by TCRdb to the multiplex PCR reads, yields one record per CDR3 protein. The sample lists a few hundred thousand distinct CDR3 sequences, 12% occurring once. Time point meaning: newly diagnosed GD, antithyroid drugs for less than 3 months. Construction of the TCR library relied on RNA isolated from PBMCs. With EDTA tubes as the receptacles, 7.5 to 9 milliliters of peripheral blood were drawn. This specimen comes from a study of regulatory T cells in long-lasting Graves disease. General study results and limits: The researchers studied only peripheral blood, not thyroid tissue.

The germline gives CDR1 SGDLS, CDR2 YYNGEE. The CDR3 is 15 amino acids. The J segment lost 5 bases and the V segment lost 0 bases, leaving 5 bases of the junction unmatched. This sample also belongs to another study, concerning T cells in Graves' hyperthyroidism and ophthalmopathy. That work adds: Researchers defined stable Graves' hyperthyroidism as no ophthalmopathy progression within 18 months.

The V call is TRBV9, the J call TRBJ2-5; 9 nucleotides agree with TRBD2. This receptor was identified in a woman aged 18 to 35 with Graves disease. Sample: peripheral blood mononuclear cells (PBMCs), taken at new diagnosis, from a patient treated with antithyroid drugs. CDR3 coding DNA: TGTGCCAGCAGCGTAGTAGCGGGAGCGGGGGAGACCCAGTACTTC. Its protein product is CASSVVAGAGETQYF.